This T cell receptor (beta chain) was sequenced in a study of T cell responses to AZD1222 COVID-19 vaccine. Findings of the study overall: A rise in Spike-specific TCR breadth and depth followed two AZD1222 doses. Only a handful of AZD1222 recipients, more than five in all, had baseline seropositivity.

The CDR3 covers 13 residues. V lost 0 bases to trimming and J lost 8 bases, with 11 bases between them. CDR1 is SGHKS and CDR2 is YYEKEE in the germline V gene (reference sequence). This table comes from immunoSEQ multiplex PCR, and its TCRdb copy is limited to in-frame clones, with some not included. The profile shows some 150,000 clones, roughly 94% of them singletons. This clone was observed a single time. Its antigen is as yet unknown. The V gene is TRBV5-5, the J gene TRBJ1-2; D might be TRBD1 (5 bases). This TCR was sampled from an adult in good health. The material sequenced was peripheral blood, taken on day 0 of MenACWY control vaccination. CDR3 in DNA: TGTGCCAGCAGCTTGGTTGCGCAGGGCGGCTACACCTTC. Translated: CASSLVAQGGYTF.